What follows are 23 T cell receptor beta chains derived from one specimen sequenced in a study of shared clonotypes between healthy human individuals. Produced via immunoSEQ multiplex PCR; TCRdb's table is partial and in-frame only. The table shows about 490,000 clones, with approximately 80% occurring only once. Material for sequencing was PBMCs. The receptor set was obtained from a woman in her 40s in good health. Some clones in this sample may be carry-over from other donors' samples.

The CDR3 here is CASTTQGYSYEQYF. In DNA, the CDR3 is TGTGCCAGCACTACACAGGGATACTCCTACGAGCAGTACTTC. This chain connects TRBV2 to TRBJ2-7; maybe TRBD1 (6 bases). V lost 7 bases to trimming and J lost 0 bases, with 13 bases between them. The V gene's germline CDR1 is SNHLY and CDR2 FYNNEI. This CDR3 is built from 14 residues.

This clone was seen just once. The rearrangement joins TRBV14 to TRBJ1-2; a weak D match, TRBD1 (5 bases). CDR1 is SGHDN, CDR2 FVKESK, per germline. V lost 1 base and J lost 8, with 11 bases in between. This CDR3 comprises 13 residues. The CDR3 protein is CASSQAGTGGYTF. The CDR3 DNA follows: TGTGCCAGCAGCCAAGCAGGGACGGGCGGCTACACCTTC. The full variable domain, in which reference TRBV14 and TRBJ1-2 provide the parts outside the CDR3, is EAGVTQFPSHSVIEKGQTVTLRCDPISGHDNLYWYRRVMGKEIKFLLHFVKESKQDESGMPNNRFLAERTGGTYSTLKVQPAELEDSGVYFCASSQAGTGGYTFGSGTRLTVV.

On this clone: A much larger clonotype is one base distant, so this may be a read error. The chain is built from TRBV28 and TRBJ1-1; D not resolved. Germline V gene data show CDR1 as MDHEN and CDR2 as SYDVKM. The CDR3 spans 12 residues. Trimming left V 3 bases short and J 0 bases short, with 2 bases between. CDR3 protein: CASSFVNTEAFF. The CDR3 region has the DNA TGTGCCAGCAGTTTTGTGAACACTGAAGCTTTCTTT.

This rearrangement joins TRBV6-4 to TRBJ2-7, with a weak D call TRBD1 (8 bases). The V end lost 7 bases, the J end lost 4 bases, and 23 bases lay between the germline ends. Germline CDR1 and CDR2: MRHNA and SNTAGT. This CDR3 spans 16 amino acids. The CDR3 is CASTSPDRDYIYEQYF. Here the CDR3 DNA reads TGTGCCAGCACCAGCCCGGACAGGGACTACATATACGAGCAGTACTTC.

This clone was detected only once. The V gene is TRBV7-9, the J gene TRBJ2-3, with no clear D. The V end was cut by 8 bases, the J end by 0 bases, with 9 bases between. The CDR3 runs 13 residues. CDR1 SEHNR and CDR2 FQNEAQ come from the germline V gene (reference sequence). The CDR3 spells CASLVDSTDTQYF. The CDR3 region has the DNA TGTGCCAGCCTGGTGGATAGCACAGATACGCAGTATTTT.

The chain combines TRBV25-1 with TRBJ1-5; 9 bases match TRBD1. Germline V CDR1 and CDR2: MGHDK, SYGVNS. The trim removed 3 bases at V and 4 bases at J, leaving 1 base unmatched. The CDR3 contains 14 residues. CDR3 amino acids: CASSEDRGNQPQHF. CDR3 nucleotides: TGTGCCAGCAGTGAGGACAGGGGAAATCAGCCCCAGCATTTT.

CDR3 residues: CASSLQGRGQETQYF. DNA of the CDR3: TGTGCCAGCAGTCTACAGGGGAGGGGACAAGAGACCCAGTACTTC. The V gene is TRBV6-6, the J gene TRBJ2-5; tentatively, D is TRBD1 or TRBD2 (7 bases each). The CDR3 is made up of 15 amino acids. Between the trimmed V and J ends, which lost 5 bases and 2 bases, there was a span of 15 bases. Looked up from germline, CDR1 is MNHNY and CDR2 is SVGAGI (reference sequence).

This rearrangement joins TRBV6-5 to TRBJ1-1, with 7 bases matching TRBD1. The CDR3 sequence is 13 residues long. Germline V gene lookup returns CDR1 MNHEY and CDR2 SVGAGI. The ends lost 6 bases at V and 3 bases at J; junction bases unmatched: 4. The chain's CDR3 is CASSRDSDTEAFF. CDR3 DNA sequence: TGTGCCAGCAGCCGGGACAGTGACACTGAAGCTTTCTTT.

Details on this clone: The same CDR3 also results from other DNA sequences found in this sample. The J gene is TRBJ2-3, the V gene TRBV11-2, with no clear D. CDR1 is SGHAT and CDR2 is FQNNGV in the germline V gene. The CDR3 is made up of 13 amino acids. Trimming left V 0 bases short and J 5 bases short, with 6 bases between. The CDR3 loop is CASSLDRGDTQYF. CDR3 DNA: TGTGCCAGCAGCTTAGATCGTGGAGATACGCAGTATTTT.

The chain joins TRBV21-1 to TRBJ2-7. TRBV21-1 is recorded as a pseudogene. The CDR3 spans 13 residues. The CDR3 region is CASSKDKAHEQYF. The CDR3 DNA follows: TGTGCCAGCAGCAAAGATAAGGCGCACGAGCAGTACTTC.

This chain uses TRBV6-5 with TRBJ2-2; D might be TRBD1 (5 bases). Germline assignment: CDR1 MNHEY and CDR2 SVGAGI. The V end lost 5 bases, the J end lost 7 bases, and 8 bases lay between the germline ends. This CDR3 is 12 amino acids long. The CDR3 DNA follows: TGTGCCAGCAGTCCCCAGGGCGGGGAGCTGTTTTTT. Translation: CASSPQGGELFF.

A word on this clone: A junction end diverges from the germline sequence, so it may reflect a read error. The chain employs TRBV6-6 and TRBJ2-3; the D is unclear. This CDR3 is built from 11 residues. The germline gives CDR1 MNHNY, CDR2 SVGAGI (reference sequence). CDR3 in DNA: TGTGCCAGCGGGTCCGTGGGTACGCGGTATTTT. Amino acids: CASGSVGTRYF.

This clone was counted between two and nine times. The CDR3 nucleotides read TGTGCCAGCAGCCCACAGGGTTTGTTAGCCAACGTCCTGACTTTC. As protein: CASSPQGLLANVLTF. This chain joins TRBV5-4 and TRBJ2-6; the D gene is possibly TRBD1 (6 bases). Trimming left V 4 bases short and J 7 bases short, with 15 bases between. Per germline, CDR1 SGHNT and CDR2 YYREEE (reference sequence). The CDR3 covers 15 residues.

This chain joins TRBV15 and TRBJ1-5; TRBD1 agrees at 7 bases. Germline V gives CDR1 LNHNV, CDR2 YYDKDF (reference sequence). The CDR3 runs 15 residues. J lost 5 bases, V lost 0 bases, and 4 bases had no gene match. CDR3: CATSREARGDQPQHF. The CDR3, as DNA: TGTGCCACCAGCAGAGAGGCCAGGGGGGATCAGCCCCAGCATTTT. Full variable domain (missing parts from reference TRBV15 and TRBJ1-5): DAMVIQNPRYQVTQFGKPVTLSCSQTLNHNVMYWYQQKSSQAPKLLFHYYDKDFNNEADTPDNFQSRRPNTSFCFLDIRSPGLGDTAMYLCATSREARGDQPQHFGDGTRLSIL.

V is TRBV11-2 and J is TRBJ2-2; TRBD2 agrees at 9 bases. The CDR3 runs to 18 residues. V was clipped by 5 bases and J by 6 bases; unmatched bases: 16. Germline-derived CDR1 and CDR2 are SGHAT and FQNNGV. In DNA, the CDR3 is TGTGCCAGCAGCCCCTCACGGGGCGGGAGGGCCTTTGCCGGGGAGCTGTTTTTT. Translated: CASSPSRGGRAFAGELFF.

CDR3 residues: CASSEGLQGYEQYF. The CDR3 DNA follows: TGCGCCAGCAGTGAGGGCCTACAGGGCTACGAGCAGTACTTC. V gene TRBV10-1 combines with J gene TRBJ2-7; D perhaps matches TRBD1 (6 bases). This CDR3 has 14 amino acids. Germline V lookup: CDR1 WNHNN, CDR2 SYGVQD (reference sequence). V shed 2 bases and J shed 3 bases, with 11 bases lying between them.

CDR3 in amino acids: CASSVIGPRDTGELFF. In DNA, the CDR3 is TGTGCCAGCAGTGTTATAGGGCCAAGGGACACCGGGGAGCTGTTTTTT. This chain links TRBV2 with TRBJ2-2, with D uncertain. Germline lookup yields CDR1 SNHLY and CDR2 FYNNEI. Trimming took off 4 bases at V and 3 bases at J, with 15 bases between the two ends. The CDR3 runs to 16 residues.

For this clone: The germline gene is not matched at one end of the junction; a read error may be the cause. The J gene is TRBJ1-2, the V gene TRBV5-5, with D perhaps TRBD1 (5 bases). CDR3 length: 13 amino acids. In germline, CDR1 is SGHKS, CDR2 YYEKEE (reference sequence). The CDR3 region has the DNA TGTGCCAGCAGCTTGGCGAGCGCAGGGCGCCACGACTTC. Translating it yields CASSLASAGRHDF.

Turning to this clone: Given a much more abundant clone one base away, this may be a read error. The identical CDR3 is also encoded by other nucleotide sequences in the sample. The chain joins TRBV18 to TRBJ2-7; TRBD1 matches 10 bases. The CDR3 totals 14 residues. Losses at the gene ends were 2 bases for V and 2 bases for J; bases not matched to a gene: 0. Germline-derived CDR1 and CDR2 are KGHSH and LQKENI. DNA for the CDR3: TGTGCCAGCTCACCAGGGACAGGGGCCTACGAGCAGTACTTC. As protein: CASSPGTGAYEQYF.

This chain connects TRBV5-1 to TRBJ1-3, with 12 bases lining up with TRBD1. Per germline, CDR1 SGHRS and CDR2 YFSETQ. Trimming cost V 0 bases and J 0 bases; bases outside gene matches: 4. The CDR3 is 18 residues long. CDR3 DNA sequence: TGCGCCAGCAGCTTGGAGGGACAGGGGGCTTACTCTGGAAACACCATATATTTT. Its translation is CASSLEGQGAYSGNTIYF.

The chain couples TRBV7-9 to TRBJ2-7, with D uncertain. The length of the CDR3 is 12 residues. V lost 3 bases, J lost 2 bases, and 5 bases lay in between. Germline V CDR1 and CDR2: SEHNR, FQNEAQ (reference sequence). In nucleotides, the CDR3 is TGTGCCAGCAGCTTGGCAACCTACGAGCAGTACTTC. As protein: CASSLATYEQYF.

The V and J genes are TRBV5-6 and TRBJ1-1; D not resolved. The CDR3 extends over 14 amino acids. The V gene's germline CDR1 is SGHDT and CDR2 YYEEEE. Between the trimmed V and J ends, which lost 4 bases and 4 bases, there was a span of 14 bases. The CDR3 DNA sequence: TGTGCCAGCAGCCCCGTAAGGGAACCCACTGAAGCTTTCTTT. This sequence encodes CASSPVREPTEAFF.

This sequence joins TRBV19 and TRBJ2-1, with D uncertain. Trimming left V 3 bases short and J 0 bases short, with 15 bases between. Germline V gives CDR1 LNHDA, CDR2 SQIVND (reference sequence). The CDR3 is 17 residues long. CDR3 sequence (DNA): TGTGCCAGTAGTATCAGTGGCCCCCTGAGCTCCTACAATGAGCAGTTCTTC. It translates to CASSISGPLSSYNEQFF.